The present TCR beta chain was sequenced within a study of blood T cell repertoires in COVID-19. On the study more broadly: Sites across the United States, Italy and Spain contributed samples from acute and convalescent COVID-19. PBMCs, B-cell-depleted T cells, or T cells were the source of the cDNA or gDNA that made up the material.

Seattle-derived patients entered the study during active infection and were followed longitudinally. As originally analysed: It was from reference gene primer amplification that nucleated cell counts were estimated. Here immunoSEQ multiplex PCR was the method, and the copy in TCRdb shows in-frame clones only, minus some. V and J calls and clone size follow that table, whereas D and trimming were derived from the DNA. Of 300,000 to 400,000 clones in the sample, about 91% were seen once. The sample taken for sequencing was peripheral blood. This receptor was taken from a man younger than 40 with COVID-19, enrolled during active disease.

The CDR3 region has the DNA TGTGCCAGCAGCGCCGACAGGGTCGGAAACACCATATATTTT. It yields the protein CASSADRVGNTIYF. The chain has TRBV7-2 and TRBJ1-3; 7 nucleotides line up with TRBD1. Germline assignment: CDR1 SGHTA and CDR2 FQGNSA. The V gene end was trimmed by 5 bases and the J gene end by 4 bases; junction bases not matched to a gene: 5. The CDR3 spans 14 residues.